This TCR beta chain is from a study of technical replicates of blood from a handful of donors. V lost 5 bases, J lost 4 bases, and 23 bases lay in between. CDR1 LNHDA and CDR2 SQIVND come from the germline V gene (reference sequence). This CDR3 has 17 residues. Produced via immunoSEQ multiplex PCR; TCRdb's table is partial and in-frame only. Of approximately 73,000 clones in the sample, 96% were seen once. The source is a human donor in good health. The V call is TRBV19, the J call TRBJ1-1; D gene ambiguous. Sequenced material: T cells isolated from PBMCs. In DNA form, the CDR3 reads TGTGCCAGTAGTCCAGATGCCAGGCAAGGAGGAAGCACTGAAGCTTTCTTT. Amino acids: CASSPDARQGGSTEAFF.